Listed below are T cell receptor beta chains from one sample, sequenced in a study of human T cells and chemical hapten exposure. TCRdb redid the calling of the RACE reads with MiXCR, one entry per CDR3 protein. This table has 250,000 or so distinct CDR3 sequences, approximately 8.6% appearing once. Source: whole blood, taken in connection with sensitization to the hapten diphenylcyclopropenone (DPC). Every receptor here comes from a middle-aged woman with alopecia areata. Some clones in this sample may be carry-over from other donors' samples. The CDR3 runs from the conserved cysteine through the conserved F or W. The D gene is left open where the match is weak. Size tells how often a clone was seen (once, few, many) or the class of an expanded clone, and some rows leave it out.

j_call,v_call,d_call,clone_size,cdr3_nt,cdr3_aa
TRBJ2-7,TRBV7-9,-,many,TGTGCCAGCAGCTTAGCTCAGGGCCCCCACGAGCAGTACTTC,CASSLAQGPHEQYF
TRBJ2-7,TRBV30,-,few,TGTGCCGGACTACAGAGCTACGAGCAGTACTTC,CAGLQSYEQYF
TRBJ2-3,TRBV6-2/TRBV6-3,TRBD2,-,TGTGCCAGCAGTGACGCCCTAGCGGGGGCAGATACGCAGTATTTT,CASSDALAGADTQYF
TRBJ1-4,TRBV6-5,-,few,TGTGCCAGCAGTCAAAATGAAAAACTGTTTTTT,CASSQNEKLFF
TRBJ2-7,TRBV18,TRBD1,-,TGTGCCAGCTCACCAGATGCAGGGGGCGAGCAGTACTTC,CASSPDAGGEQYF
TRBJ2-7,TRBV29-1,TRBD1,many,TGCAGCGTCAGGGACAGGGGAGGGCCCTACGAGCAGTACTTC,CSVRDRGGPYEQYF
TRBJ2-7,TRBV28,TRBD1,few,TGTGCCAGCACCCCTTGGCAGGGGGTCTACGAGCAGTACTTC,CASTPWQGVYEQYF
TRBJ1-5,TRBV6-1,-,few,TGTGCCAGCAGTGAAAATGGTTATAGCAATCAGCCCCAGCATTTT,CASSENGYSNQPQHF
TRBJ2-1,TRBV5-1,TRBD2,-,TGCGCCAGCAGCTTGTCCACTAGCGCGCTCTACAATGAGCAGTTCTTC,CASSLSTSALYNEQFF
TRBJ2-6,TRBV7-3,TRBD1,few,TGTGCCAGCAGCTCCGACAGGGTAGGCGCTGGGGCCAACGTCCTGACTTTC,CASSSDRVGAGANVLTF
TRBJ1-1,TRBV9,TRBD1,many,TGTGCCAGCAGCCCAGGGACAGACATAGAAGCTTTCTTT,CASSPGTDIEAFF
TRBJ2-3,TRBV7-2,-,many,TGTGCCAGCAGCCTCCAACTAGTTGGAGATACGCAGTATTTT,CASSLQLVGDTQYF
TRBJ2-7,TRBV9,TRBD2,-,TGTGCCAGCAGCTTCGGCCCCCGGGAGGGGGTCTACGAGCAGTACTTC,CASSFGPREGVYEQYF